Detailed here is one TCR beta chain. The junction and the germline gene differ at one end; a read error may be behind it. The CDR3 covers 15 residues. A J-beta primer mix and a sample-barcoded 5' primer were used in a second PCR of roughly 6 to 11 cycles. Unique molecular identifiers of 12 random nucleotides labeled each cDNA. From the 5' RACE reads, TCRdb called clonotypes with MiXCR, one entry per CDR3 protein. This table holds nearly 1 million distinct CDR3 sequences, roughly half found once. This specimen belongs to a study of blood T cells in healthy people across ages. Sequencing input: blood. The TCR originated in a woman aged 55-69 years in good health. This chain connects TRBV12-3 or TRBV12-4 to TRBJ1-4; 7 nucleotides match TRBD1. CDR3 in DNA: TGTGCCAGCAGTCTTACGACAGGGACTAGTGAAAAACTGTTTTTT. It codes for CASSLTTGTSEKLFF.